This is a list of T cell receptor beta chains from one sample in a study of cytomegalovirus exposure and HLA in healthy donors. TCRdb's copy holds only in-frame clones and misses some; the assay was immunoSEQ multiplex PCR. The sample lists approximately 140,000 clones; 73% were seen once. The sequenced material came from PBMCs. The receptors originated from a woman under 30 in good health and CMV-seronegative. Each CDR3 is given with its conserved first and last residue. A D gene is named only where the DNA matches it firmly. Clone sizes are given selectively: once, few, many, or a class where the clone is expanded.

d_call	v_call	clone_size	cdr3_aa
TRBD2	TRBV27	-	CASTVARGGGSYEQYF
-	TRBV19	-	CASSVLGGSIAVVGNQPQHF
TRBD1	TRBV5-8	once	CASSVRDRGRNTIYF
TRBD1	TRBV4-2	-	CASSQIGGTGSSSPLHF
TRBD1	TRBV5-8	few	CASRYDRGHEQYF
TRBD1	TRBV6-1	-	CASLMTGTNSPLHF
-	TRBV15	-	CATSRVMGLETQYF
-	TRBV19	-	CASSSAARLYQPQHF
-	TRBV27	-	CASSLTANEKLFF
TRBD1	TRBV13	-	CASSLGDRGSYEQYF
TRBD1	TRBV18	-	CASSPQDRGEQFF
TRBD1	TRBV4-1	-	CASSQDLGTGANQPQHF
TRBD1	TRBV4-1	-	CASSQDQGAFEKLFF
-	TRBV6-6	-	CASRTRQGTGELFF
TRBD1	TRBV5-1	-	CASRSGTADGELFF
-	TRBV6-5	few	CASSLDSSSGNTIYF
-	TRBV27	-	CASSFVYSNQPQHF
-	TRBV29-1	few	CSVVGLSLGSGNSIYF
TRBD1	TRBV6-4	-	CASSDSTGGSYNEQFF
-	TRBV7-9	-	CASSPLRNEQFF
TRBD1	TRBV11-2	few	CASSLGTLGQINNEQFF
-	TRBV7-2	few	CASSLGLGVGNQPQHF
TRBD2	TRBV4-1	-	CASSQGGGARRYEQYF
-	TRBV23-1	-	CASSQSREVGSGNTIYF
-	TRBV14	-	CASRLTGNRNSPLHF
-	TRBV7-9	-	CASSLALGHLNTGELFF
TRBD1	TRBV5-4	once	CASSSGTGNEKLFF
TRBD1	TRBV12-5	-	CASQQGADTEAFF
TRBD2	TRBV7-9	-	CASSPPGLALATGELFF
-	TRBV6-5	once	CASLAGNPRNYGYTF
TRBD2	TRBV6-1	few	CASSETGGPDTQYF
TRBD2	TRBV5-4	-	CASSAGEQETQYF
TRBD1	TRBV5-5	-	CASSPGQGNLNEKLFF
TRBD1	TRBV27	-	CASKGASYNSPLHF
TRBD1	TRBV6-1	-	CATIQGATDTQYF
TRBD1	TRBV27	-	CASSLWAGGDLYF
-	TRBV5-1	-	CASSLTDNEQFF
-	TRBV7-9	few	CASSASRRDPNNEQFF
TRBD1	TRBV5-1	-	CASSLAERGPIYGYTF
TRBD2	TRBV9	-	CASSVSGRRTGELFF
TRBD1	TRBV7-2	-	CASSIDRVAGNTIYF